The 27 T cell receptor beta chains below all came from one sample that was sequenced in a study of blood T cell repertoires in COVID-19 (dated by TCRdb to about 2020). Library prep was done by the immunoSEQ multiplex PCR assay. TCRdb retrieved this table from immuneACCESS and kept in-frame rearrangements only. Not all clones are present; in checked studies, unresolved V genes account for under half, and no reason is known for the remainder. The table for this sample lists over 200,000 clones; about 85% of them were counted only once. Of the sample, approximately 10% is held by the ten largest clones. Sequencing was done on a sample of PBMCs or T cells enriched from blood (not recorded which). The receptors were gathered from a man aged 25-45 years who had recovered from COVID-19.

This sequence joins TRBV4-1 and TRBJ2-3; possible D gene TRBD2, 6 bases. The CDR3 is 16 amino acids. Trimming shortened V by 2 bases and J by 1 base, and 13 bases separated the two germline ends. The V gene's germline CDR1 is MGHRA and CDR2 YSYEKL. The CDR3 DNA follows: TGCGCCAGCAGCCAATCGGGCGGGAAGGGCACAGATACGCAGTATTTT. This encodes CASSQSGGKGTDTQYF.

The V and J genes are TRBV11-2 and TRBJ1-1; no clear D gene. Germline CDR1 and CDR2: SGHAT and FQNNGV. V was cut by 1 base and J by 1 base, with 4 bases left in between. The CDR3 contains 13 residues. The CDR3 here is CASSLVGNTEAFF. CDR3 bases: TGTGCCAGCAGCTTAGTCGGGAACACTGAAGCTTTCTTT.

The chain carries TRBV7-2 and TRBJ2-1; D remains ambiguous. Germline lookup yields CDR1 SGHTA and CDR2 FQGNSA. V dropped 1 base and J dropped 0 bases, with 13 bases sitting between them. This CDR3 is 17 amino acids long. The CDR3 loop reads CASSLVGSSSSYNEQFF. CDR3 coding DNA: TGTGCCAGCAGCTTAGTCGGGTCTTCGAGCTCCTACAATGAGCAGTTCTTC.

This clone was picked up many times. The chain carries TRBV6-1 and TRBJ1-2, with D unclear. The CDR3 covers 17 residues. V was shortened by 2 bases and J by 8 bases, with 24 bases between the two germline ends. CDR1 and CDR2 (germline): MNHNS, SASEGT. The CDR3 is CASSEPLETGPKEGYTF. For the CDR3, the DNA is TGTGCCAGCAGTGAACCACTAGAAACCGGGCCGAAGGAGGGCTACACCTTC.

V is TRBV30 and J is TRBJ1-2; 10 nucleotides line up with TRBD1. V lost 0 bases, J lost 6 bases, and 7 bases stayed unmatched. Per germline, CDR1 GTSNPN and CDR2 SVGIG (reference sequence). This CDR3 has 15 residues. The CDR3 loop reads CAWSVPGQGSDGYTF. The CDR3 region has the DNA TGTGCCTGGAGTGTACCGGGACAGGGGTCGGATGGCTACACCTTC.

The CDR3, as DNA: TGTGCCGGAGGGACAGGGAACACCGGGGAGCTGTTTTTT. It specifies CAGGTGNTGELFF. The V gene is TRBV7-2, the J gene TRBJ2-2, with 8 nucleotides matching TRBD1. Germline values: CDR1 SGHTA, CDR2 FQGNSA. V shed 11 bases, J shed 1 base, and the junction held 3 bases outside the gene matches. The CDR3 loop spans 13 amino acids.

The chain couples TRBV5-5 to TRBJ2-7; tentatively, D is TRBD1 (5 bases). Per the germline V gene, CDR1 is SGHKS and CDR2 is YYEKEE (reference sequence). This CDR3 spans 13 amino acids. V lost 3 bases and J lost 3, with 10 bases in between. The DNA of the CDR3 is TGTGCCAGCAGCTCCAGGGTACTCTACGAGCAGTACTTC. It encodes CASSSRVLYEQYF.

The gene calls are TRBV9 and TRBJ2-7, with D unresolved. V shed 0 bases and J shed 4 bases, with 14 bases lying between them. There are 15 residues in the CDR3. Germline-derived CDR1 and CDR2 are SGDLS and YYNGEE. CDR3 bases: TGTGCCAGCAGCGTAGCGGGTGGTCCTGCTTACGAGCAGTACTTC. Translating gives CASSVAGGPAYEQYF.

This rearrangement joins TRBV29-1 to TRBJ2-7; possible D gene TRBD1, 6 bases. Between the trimmed V and J ends, which lost 4 bases and 2 bases, there was a span of 12 bases. Germline V CDR1 and CDR2: SQVTM, ANQGSEA. This CDR3 region has 13 residues. CDR3 DNA sequence: TGCAGCGTTGGGACAGCTCGTACCTACGAGCAGTACTTC. It is translated as CSVGTARTYEQYF.

The chain joins TRBV28 to TRBJ2-7, with 12 bases matching TRBD2. The CDR3 loop spans 16 amino acids. Germline lookup yields CDR1 MDHEN and CDR2 SYDVKM. Unmatched junction bases numbered 7, after V lost 2 bases and J lost 5 bases. The CDR3 sequence is CASSLTTSGRTNEQYF. DNA of the CDR3: TGTGCCAGCAGTTTAACGACTAGCGGGAGAACCAACGAGCAGTACTTC.

The rearrangement joins TRBV13 to TRBJ2-7, with a possible D match to TRBD2 (6 bases). The CDR3 has 14 residues. The germline CDR1 and CDR2 sequences are PRHDT and FYEKMQ (reference sequence). The V gene lost 6 bases and the J gene lost 4 bases, with 16 bases spanning the gap. The CDR3 sequence: CASRPSGSGYEQYF. The DNA of the CDR3 is TGTGCCAGCAGACCTTCCGGGAGCGGGTACGAGCAGTACTTC.

This chain joins TRBV5-4 and TRBJ2-1; D remains unclear. V was trimmed by 0 bases and J by 6 bases, leaving 13 bases between them. CDR3 length: 15 residues. Germline CDR1 reads SGHNT; CDR2 reads YYREEE (reference sequence). CDR3 nucleotides: TGTGCCAGCAGCTTGGGCTCAGGTCCCCGCAATGAGCAGTTCTTC. It yields the protein CASSLGSGPRNEQFF.

As DNA, the CDR3 is TGTGCCAGCAGCCAAGGGGGGCAGGGCCCCTACGAGCAGTACTTC. Protein sequence: CASSQGGQGPYEQYF. The chain carries TRBV3-1 (or the pseudogene TRBV3-2) and TRBJ2-7; D possibly corresponds to TRBD1 (6 bases). The germline V gene has CDR1 LGHDT and CDR2 YNNKEL (reference sequence). V lost 1 base to trimming and J lost 2 bases, with 12 bases between them. This CDR3 region has 15 residues.

The chain has TRBV14 and TRBJ2-2, with 7 bases that match TRBD2. Per the germline V gene, CDR1 is SGHDN and CDR2 is FVKESK. This CDR3 comprises 16 residues. V dropped 1 base and J dropped 5; count of bases not matched to a gene: 7. The DNA for the CDR3 is TGTGCCAGCAGCCAAGCGGGGGGATTCCTGACCGGGGAGCTGTTTTTT. Its protein product is CASSQAGGFLTGELFF.

V and J are TRBV19 and TRBJ1-1, with 10 bases lining up with TRBD1. Germline V gives CDR1 LNHDA, CDR2 SQIVND (reference sequence). V was clipped by 7 bases and J by 1 base; unmatched bases: 12. The CDR3 covers 17 residues. The CDR3 nucleotides are TGTGCCAGTAATCGCCTAGGGACAGGGGTCGAGAACACTGAAGCTTTCTTT. Protein sequence: CASNRLGTGVENTEAFF. The full variable domain, completed using reference TRBV19 and TRBJ1-1, is DGGITQSPKYLFRKEGQNVTLSCEQNLNHDAMYWYRQDPGQGLRLIYYSQIVNDFQKGDIAEGYSVSREKKESFPLTVTSAQKNPTAFYLCASNRLGTGVENTEAFFGQGTRLTVV.

J is TRBJ1-2 and V is TRBV19; D may be TRBD1 (5 bases). Looked up from germline, CDR1 is LNHDA and CDR2 is SQIVND (reference sequence). Trimming removed 8 bases from V and 8 bases from J, with 15 bases in between. CDR3 length: 12 residues. In nucleotides, the CDR3 is TGTGCCAGTTCTGGGGCAGCAGGGGGCTACACCTTC. It codes for CASSGAAGGYTF.

V and J are TRBV30 and TRBJ1-2; 8 nucleotides align to TRBD1. The germline CDR1 and CDR2 sequences are GTSNPN and SVGIG (reference sequence). J lost 4 bases, V lost 7 bases, and 8 bases had no gene match. The CDR3 has 13 amino acids. CDR3 sequence (DNA): TGTGCCTCTTCCCAAGGACAGGGCTATGGCTACACCTTC. Encoded protein: CASSQGQGYGYTF.

The chain has TRBV19 and TRBJ2-7; D is perhaps TRBD1 (5 bases). Germline V CDR1 and CDR2: LNHDA, SQIVND (reference sequence). CDR3 length equals 15 residues. V lost 5 bases to trimming and J lost 3 bases, with 17 bases between them. This CDR3 is CASSDGAAPNYEQYF. The CDR3 nucleotides are TGTGCCAGTAGTGATGGGGCGGCACCCAACTACGAGCAGTACTTC.

This clone was counted a few times. The rearrangement links TRBV7-6 to TRBJ2-2, with 11 bases matching TRBD1. The germline V gene has CDR1 SGHVS and CDR2 FNYEAQ. The CDR3 sequence is 16 residues long. The J segment lost 5 bases and the V segment lost 5 bases, leaving 7 bases of the junction unmatched. This CDR3 reads CASSGTGGMGTGELFF. The CDR3 DNA reads TGTGCCAGCAGCGGGACAGGGGGTATGGGGACCGGGGAGCTGTTTTTT. Supplemented by reference TRBV7-6 and TRBJ2-2, the full variable domain reads GAGVSQSPRYKVTKRGQDVALRCDPISGHVSLYWYRQALGQGPEFLTYFNYEAQQDKSGLPNDRFSAERPEGSISTLTIQRTEQRDSAMYRCASSGTGGMGTGELFFGEGSRLTVL.

V gene TRBV5-1 combines with J gene TRBJ1-6, with D perhaps TRBD1 (5 bases). CDR3 length equals 14 residues. CDR1 and CDR2 (germline): SGHRS, YFSETQ. V lost 4 bases to trimming and J lost 6 bases, with 11 bases between them. DNA of the CDR3: TGCGCCAGCAGCCATGACAGTCCTAATTCACCCCTCCACTTT. It is translated as CASSHDSPNSPLHF.

The chain recombines TRBV27 with TRBJ2-7; 9 bases agree with TRBD1. Germline V gives CDR1 MNHEY, CDR2 SMNVEV (reference sequence). The CDR3 spans 15 residues. V lost 6 bases and J lost 2; bases outside the gene matches: 8. The CDR3 DNA sequence: TGTGCCAGCAGACTCAAACAGGGGGCGGCCTACGAGCAGTACTTC. Translation: CASRLKQGAAYEQYF.

The chain couples TRBV3-1 (or the pseudogene TRBV3-2) to TRBJ1-2; TRBD1 might be the D (6 bases). Trimming stripped 4 bases from V and 0 bases from J, with 9 bases between. Germline V CDR1 and CDR2: LGHDT, YNNKEL (reference sequence). The CDR3 sequence is 14 residues long. CDR3 residues: CASSLRTANYGYTF. DNA of the CDR3: TGTGCCAGCAGCCTCCGGACAGCTAACTATGGCTACACCTTC.

The chain carries TRBV9 and TRBJ2-5, with 12 bases identical to TRBD2. CDR1 and CDR2 (germline): SGDLS, YYNGEE. The length of the CDR3 is 17 residues. V shed 0 bases, J shed 5 bases, and the junction held 8 bases outside the gene matches. CDR3 nucleotides: TGTGCCAGCAGCGTAGCCCCTAGCGGGGGGGCTTGGGAGACCCAGTACTTC. Its protein is CASSVAPSGGAWETQYF.

This chain connects TRBV6-1 to TRBJ1-3; D perhaps matches TRBD1 (6 bases). CDR1 is MNHNS and CDR2 is SASEGT in the germline V gene. The CDR3 runs to 16 residues. The V and J ends lost 5 bases and 4 bases respectively, with 18 bases between them. CDR3: CASSKGQPVVGNTIYF. The CDR3 nucleotides read TGTGCCAGCAGTAAAGGACAGCCCGTCGTAGGAAACACCATATATTTT.

The chain recombines TRBV5-6 with TRBJ1-3; 8 positions match TRBD1. Germline V gene data show CDR1 as SGHDT and CDR2 as YYEEEE. The V gene end was trimmed by 5 bases and the J gene end by 2 bases; junction bases not matched to a gene: 9. The length of the CDR3 is 16 residues. CDR3 coding DNA: TGTGCCAGCAGTCGGACAGGGTGGGGGACTGGAAACACCATATATTTT. It specifies CASSRTGWGTGNTIYF.

There are a few counts of this clone. The sample holds other DNA sequences that translate to the same CDR3. The chain recombines TRBV6-5 with TRBJ2-7, with 8 bases matching TRBD2. The V gene end was trimmed by 0 bases and the J gene end by 0 bases; junction bases not matched to a gene: 4. Per germline, CDR1 MNHEY and CDR2 SVGAGI. The CDR3 loop spans 16 amino acids. The CDR3: CASSYSTAGGSYEQYF. The CDR3 nucleotides are TGTGCCAGCAGTTACTCGACGGCGGGGGGCTCCTACGAGCAGTACTTC.

This chain's CDR3 is CASSYSLAGGADGELFF. CDR3 DNA sequence: TGTGCCAGCAGTTACTCTTTAGCGGGGGGAGCCGACGGGGAGCTGTTTTTT. The rearrangement joins TRBV6-2 or TRBV6-3 to TRBJ2-2; TRBD2 matches at 10 bases. The CDR3 runs to 17 residues. The germline V gene encodes CDR1 MNHEY and CDR2 SVGEGT. V lost 0 bases to trimming and J lost 7 bases; unmatched junction nucleotides: 8.